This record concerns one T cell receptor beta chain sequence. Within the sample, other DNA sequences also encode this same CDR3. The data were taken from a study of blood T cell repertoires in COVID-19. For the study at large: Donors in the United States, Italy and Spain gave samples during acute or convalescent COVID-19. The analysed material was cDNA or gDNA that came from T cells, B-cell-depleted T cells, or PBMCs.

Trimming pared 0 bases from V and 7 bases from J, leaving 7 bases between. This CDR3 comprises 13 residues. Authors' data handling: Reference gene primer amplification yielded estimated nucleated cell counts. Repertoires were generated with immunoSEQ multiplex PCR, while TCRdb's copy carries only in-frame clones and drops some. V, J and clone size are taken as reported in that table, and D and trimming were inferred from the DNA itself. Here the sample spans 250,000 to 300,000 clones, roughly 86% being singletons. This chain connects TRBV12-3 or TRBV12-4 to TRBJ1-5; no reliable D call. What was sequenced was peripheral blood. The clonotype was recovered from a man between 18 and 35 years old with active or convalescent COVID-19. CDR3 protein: CASSLARGQPQHF. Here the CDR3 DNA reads TGTGCCAGCAGTTTAGCGCGGGGACAGCCCCAGCATTTT.